This TCR beta chain is from a study of Graves' ophthalmopathy and Graves' hyperthyroidism. Many counts were recorded for this clonotype. This CDR3 is built from 16 residues. The junction had 6 bases not matched to a gene; V was cut back by 2 bases and J by 4 bases. The germline CDR1 and CDR2 sequences are ENHRY and SYGVKD. RNA served as the template for amplifying TCR beta CDR3 regions. The first-round RT-PCR employed HTBI primers together with the Qiagen OneStep RT-PCR kit. A multiplex PCR was then performed as the second round. TCRdb itself ran the multiplex PCR reads through MiXCR, one entry per CDR3 protein. Among around 1.1 million distinct CDR3 sequences, about two fifths were seen once, and the ten largest hold 11%.

This chain uses TRBV10-3 with TRBJ1-5, with 9 bases matching TRBD1. The receptor comes from an adult man with Graves' hyperthyroidism. The sample taken for sequencing was peripheral blood or thyroid tissue (not recorded which). The DNA of the CDR3 is TGTGCCATCAGTGAGAGGGGAGACAGGGGGAATCAGCCCCAGCATTTT. It encodes CAISERGDRGNQPQHF.